These 10 T cell receptor beta chains originate from one sample sequenced in a study of PD-1 blockade in mismatch repair-deficient tumors (dated by TCRdb to about 2017). Library creation used the immunoSEQ multiplex PCR assay. Sourced from immuneACCESS, this table was stored by TCRdb with only in-frame sequences that have V and J called. A share of the clones is absent; for the studies checked, an unresolved V gene accounts for under half, and the remainder has no known explanation. The sample data list over 60,000 clones, and approximately 90% of these were observed just once. Clones ranked in the top ten supply around 13% of the sample. Sample: peripheral blood, taken 52 weeks after starting pembrolizumab. The receptors were gathered from an adult with mismatch repair-deficient cancer.

The V call is TRBV5-4, the J call TRBJ2-5, with 8 bases lining up with TRBD2. Germline CDR1 and CDR2: SGHNT and YYREEE (reference sequence). This CDR3 contains 14 residues. J was trimmed by 11 bases and V by 4 bases; bases with no gene match: 13. The CDR3 sequence is CASSLPSGGTEQYF. CDR3 nucleotides: TGTGCCAGCAGCCTTCCGTCGGGAGGGACGGAGCAGTACTTC.

This chain connects TRBV18 to TRBJ2-5; either TRBD1 or TRBD2 may fit D (5 bases each). The V and J ends lost 3 bases and 5 bases respectively, with 13 bases between them. Germline assignment: CDR1 KGHSH and CDR2 LQKENI. The CDR3 length is 14 residues. This CDR3 is CASSPRRDVETQYF. The CDR3 bases are TGTGCCAGCTCACCGCGAAGGGACGTGGAGACCCAGTACTTC.

The chain employs TRBV18 and TRBJ2-1, with D tentatively TRBD2 (5 bases). V shed 5 bases and J shed 0 bases, with 5 bases lying between them. This CDR3 spans 13 amino acids. Germline CDR1 and CDR2: KGHSH and LQKENI. The CDR3 is CASSTSSYNEQFF. CDR3 DNA sequence: TGTGCCAGCTCAACTAGCTCCTACAATGAGCAGTTCTTC.

The chain recombines TRBV10-3 with TRBJ1-2; 9 positions agree with TRBD1. V was pared by 3 bases and J by 6 bases, with 5 bases of the junction left unmatched. CDR3 length: 14 residues. Germline values: CDR1 ENHRY, CDR2 SYGVKD. CDR3 bases: TGTGCCATCAGTGACGGGGACAGGGTCCATGGCTACACCTTC. It codes for CAISDGDRVHGYTF.

The gene calls are TRBV5-1 and TRBJ2-7; 12 positions match TRBD1. V was pared by 4 bases and J by 6 bases, with 5 bases of the junction left unmatched. Germline CDR1 reads SGHRS; CDR2 reads YFSETQ. The CDR3 totals 14 residues. CDR3 loop: CASSAGTGGREQYF. CDR3 sequence (DNA): TGCGCCAGCAGCGCTGGGACAGGGGGCCGCGAGCAGTACTTC.

J is TRBJ1-1 and V is TRBV5-4, with 9 nucleotides matching TRBD1. Germline values: CDR1 SGHNT, CDR2 YYREEE (reference sequence). The CDR3 extends over 15 amino acids. Trimming cost V 4 bases and J 5 bases; bases outside gene matches: 9. The CDR3 bases are TGTGCCAGCAGCCGGGGGGGACAGGGAGGTACTGAAGCTTTCTTT. It yields the protein CASSRGGQGGTEAFF.

CDR3: CASSLEGRRVTDTQYF. The DNA of the CDR3 is TGTGCCAGCAGTTTAGAAGGTCGTAGGGTTACAGATACGCAGTATTTT. The chain recombines TRBV27 with TRBJ2-3; no clear D gene. V shed 2 bases and J shed 3 bases, with 15 bases lying between them. The CDR3 is made up of 16 amino acids. CDR1 and CDR2 (germline): MNHEY, SMNVEV (reference sequence).

This sequence joins TRBV27 and TRBJ1-2; a weak D match, TRBD1 (5 bases). V dropped 6 bases and J dropped 1 base, with 21 bases sitting between them. The CDR3 covers 17 residues. The germline V gene has CDR1 MNHEY and CDR2 SMNVEV (reference sequence). As DNA, the CDR3 is TGTGCCAGCAGCCGGTCTGGGTGGCAGGGAATTAACTATGGCTACACCTTC. It is translated as CASSRSGWQGINYGYTF.

This rearrangement joins TRBV7-2 to TRBJ2-2; 11 bases are shared with TRBD1. V trimming: 2 bases; J trimming: 3 bases; junction bases outside the gene matches: 8. CDR1 and CDR2 (germline): SGHTA, FQGNSA. The CDR3 totals 18 residues. The CDR3 DNA sequence: TGTGCCAGCAGCTTAATGGACAGGGGGCGCCGGGACACCGGGGAGCTGTTTTTT. Amino acid sequence: CASSLMDRGRRDTGELFF.

Of note for this clone: An end of the junction does not agree with germline; a read error may underlie this. The J gene is TRBJ2-7, the V gene TRBV15; D is unresolved. Germline-derived CDR1 and CDR2 are LNHNV and YYDKDF (reference sequence). This CDR3 is built from 14 residues. In DNA form, the CDR3 reads TGTGCCACCGGCAGAGGAACCGGAACCTACGAGCAGTACTTC. This gives the protein CATGRGTGTYEQYF.